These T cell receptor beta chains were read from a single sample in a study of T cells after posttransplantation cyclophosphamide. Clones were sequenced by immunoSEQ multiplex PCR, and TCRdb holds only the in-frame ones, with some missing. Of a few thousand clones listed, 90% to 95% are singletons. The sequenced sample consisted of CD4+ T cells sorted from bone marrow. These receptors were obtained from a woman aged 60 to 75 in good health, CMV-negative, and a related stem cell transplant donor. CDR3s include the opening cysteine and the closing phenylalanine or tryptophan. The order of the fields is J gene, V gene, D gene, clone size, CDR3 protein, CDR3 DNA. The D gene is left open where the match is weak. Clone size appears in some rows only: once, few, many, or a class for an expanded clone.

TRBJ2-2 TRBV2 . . CASSDQRFVNGELFF TGTGCCAGCAGTGATCAGAGGTTCGTGAACGGGGAGCTGTTTTTT
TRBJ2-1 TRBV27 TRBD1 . CASSSDRVGDEQFF TGTGCCAGCAGTTCCGACAGGGTGGGGGATGAGCAGTTCTTC
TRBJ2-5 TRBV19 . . CASSPAGEETQYF TGTGCCAGTAGCCCAGCGGGCGAAGAGACCCAGTACTTC
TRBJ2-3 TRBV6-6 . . CASSYTGSSTDTQYF TGTGCCAGCAGTTACACCGGGAGTAGTACAGATACGCAGTATTTT
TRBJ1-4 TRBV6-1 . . CASSEGEGTWEKLFF TGTGCCAGCAGTGAAGGGGAGGGGACTTGGGAAAAACTGTTTTTT
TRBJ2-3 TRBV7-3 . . CASSLNVGTQYF TGTGCCAGCAGCTTAAATGTCGGTACGCAGTATTTT
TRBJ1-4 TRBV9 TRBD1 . CASSPLVEAGGEKLFF TGTGCCAGCAGCCCCCTCGTGGAGGCAGGGGGGGAAAAACTGTTTTTT
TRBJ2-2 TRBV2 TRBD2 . CASSGLAGVVGELFF TGTGCCAGCAGTGGACTAGCGGGAGTAGTCGGGGAGCTGTTTTTT
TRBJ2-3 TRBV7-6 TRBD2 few CASSSSGTRGTDTQYF TGTGCCAGCAGCTCTTCCGGGACTAGGGGCACAGATACGCAGTATTTT
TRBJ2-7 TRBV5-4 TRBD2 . CASSLNLGGSPEQYF TGTGCCAGCAGCTTGAATCTGGGCGGGAGCCCCGAGCAGTACTTC
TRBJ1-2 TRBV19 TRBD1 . CASRKDREGGYTF TGTGCCAGCCGCAAGGACAGGGAAGGCGGCTACACCTTC
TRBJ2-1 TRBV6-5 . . CASRTGGSYNEQFF TGTGCCAGCCGTACGGGTGGTTCCTACAATGAGCAGTTCTTC
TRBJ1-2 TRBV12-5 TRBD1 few CASGLIQGAGYGYTF TGTGCTAGTGGTTTGATCCAGGGGGCAGGCTATGGCTACACCTTC
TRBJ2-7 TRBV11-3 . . CASSLDSVSHEQYF TGTGCCAGCAGCTTAGACTCGGTAAGCCACGAGCAGTACTTC
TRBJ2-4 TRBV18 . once CASSERDIQYF TGTGCCAGCTCCGAGCGGGACATTCAGTACTTC
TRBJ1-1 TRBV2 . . CASSEAWGEAFF TGTGCCAGCAGTGAAGCGTGGGGCGAAGCTTTCTTT
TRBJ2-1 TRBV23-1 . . CASSQRTSHDEQFF TGCGCCAGCAGTCAACGGACTTCCCATGATGAGCAGTTCTTC
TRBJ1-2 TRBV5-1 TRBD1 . CASSLGTERDGYTF TGCGCCAGCAGCCTGGGGACAGAACGGGATGGCTACACCTTC
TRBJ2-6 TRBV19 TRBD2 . CASSIQGGGANVLTF TGTGCCAGTAGTATTCAGGGAGGGGGGGCCAACGTCCTGACTTTC
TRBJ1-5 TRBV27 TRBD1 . CASSLSGGGQPQHF TGTGCCAGCAGTTTATCAGGGGGCGGTCAGCCCCAGCATTTT
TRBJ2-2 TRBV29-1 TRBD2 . CSVGRAGVTGELFF TGCAGCGTTGGTCGAGCGGGGGTCACCGGGGAGCTGTTTTTT
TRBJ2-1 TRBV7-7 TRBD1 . CASSLGQGSYNEQFF TGTGCCAGCAGCCTGGGACAGGGCTCGTACAATGAGCAGTTCTTC
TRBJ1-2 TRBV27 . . CASSYNIGWGDGYTF TGTGCCAGCAGTTATAATATCGGGTGGGGGGACGGCTACACCTTC
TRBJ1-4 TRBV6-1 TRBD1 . CASRGTGAEKLFF TGTGCCAGCAGAGGGACAGGGGCTGAAAAACTGTTTTTT
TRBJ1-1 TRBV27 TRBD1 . CASSLVQGVAEAFF TGTGCCAGCAGTTTAGTACAGGGGGTAGCTGAAGCTTTCTTT
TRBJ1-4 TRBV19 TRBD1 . CASSIDRGEKLFF TGTGCCAGTAGTATCGACAGGGGAGAAAAACTGTTTTTT
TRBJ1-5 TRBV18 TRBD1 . CASSPSTGDQHF TGTGCCAGCTCACCATCGACAGGGGACCAGCATTTT
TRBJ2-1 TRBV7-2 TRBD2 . CASSLGLAGEMGNEQFF TGTGCCAGCAGCCTGGGACTAGCGGGAGAAATGGGCAATGAGCAGTTCTTC
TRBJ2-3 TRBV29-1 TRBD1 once CSVRDRLTSTDTQYF TGCAGCGTGAGGGACAGGTTAACTAGCACAGATACGCAGTATTTT
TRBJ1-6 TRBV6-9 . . CASSYEAVDDHF TGTGCCAGCAGTTATGAGGCTGTCGACGACCACTTT
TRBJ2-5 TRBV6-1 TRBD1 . CASSDTGGETQYF TGTGCCAGCAGCGATACAGGGGGAGAGACCCAGTACTTC
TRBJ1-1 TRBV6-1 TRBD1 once CASSEIQGAGKNTEAFF TGTGCCAGCAGTGAAATTCAGGGGGCAGGTAAGAACACTGAAGCTTTCTTT
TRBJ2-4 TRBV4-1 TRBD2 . CASSQETGGVKNIQYF TGCGCCAGCAGCCAAGAAACGGGGGGGGTCAAAAACATTCAGTACTTC
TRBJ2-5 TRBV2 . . CATRGGGGETQYF TGTGCCACTCGTGGGGGCGGTGGGGAGACCCAGTACTTC
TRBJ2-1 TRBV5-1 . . CASSLPTGPIEQFF TGCGCCAGCAGCTTGCCTACAGGCCCGATTGAGCAGTTCTTC
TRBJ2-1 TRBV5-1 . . CASSRYNEQFF TGCGCCAGCAGTCGGTACAATGAGCAGTTCTTC
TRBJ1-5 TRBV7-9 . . CASSLVGQPQHF TGTGCCAGCAGCTTAGTCGGTCAGCCCCAGCATTTT
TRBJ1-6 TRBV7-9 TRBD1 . CAGSLQGAGDSPLHF TGTGCCGGCAGCCTTCAGGGGGCGGGGGATTCACCCCTCCACTTT
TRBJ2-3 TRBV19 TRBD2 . CASRSAGDYTDTQYF TGTGCCAGTAGGAGTGCGGGGGATTACACAGATACGCAGTATTTT
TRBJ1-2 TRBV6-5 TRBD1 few CASSYDGQGVYGYTF TGTGCCAGCAGTTACGATGGACAGGGGGTTTATGGCTACACCTTC
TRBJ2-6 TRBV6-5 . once CASSPERVGANVLTF TGTGCCAGCAGCCCCGAACGAGTTGGGGCCAACGTCCTGACTTTC
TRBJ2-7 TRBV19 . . CASSTVSSYEQYF TGTGCCAGTAGTACCGTCAGTTCCTACGAGCAGTACTTC
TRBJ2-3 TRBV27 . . CASSPSTDTQYF TGTGCCAGCAGTCCTAGCACAGATACGCAGTATTTT
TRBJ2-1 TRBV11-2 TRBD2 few CASSTGLAGGSGEQFF TGTGCCAGCAGCACGGGACTAGCGGGGGGAAGCGGTGAGCAGTTCTTC
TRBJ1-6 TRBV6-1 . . CASSPRGVNSPLHF TGTGCCAGCAGTCCCCGCGGGGTGAATTCACCCCTCCACTTT
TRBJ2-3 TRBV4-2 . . CASSQADGSIDTQYF TGTGCCAGCAGCCAAGCGGACGGGAGTATAGATACGCAGTATTTT
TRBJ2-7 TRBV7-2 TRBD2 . CASSLTGTSGRPTYEQYF TGTGCCAGCAGCTTAACCGGGACTAGCGGGAGGCCCACCTACGAGCAGTACTTC
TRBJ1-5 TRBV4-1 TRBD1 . CASSSDRAGQPQHF TGCGCCAGCAGCTCCGACAGGGCTGGTCAGCCCCAGCATTTT
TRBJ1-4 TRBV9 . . CASSVRGGEKLFF TGTGCCAGCAGCGTAAGGGGCGGTGAAAAACTGTTTTTT
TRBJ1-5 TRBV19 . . CASNGGFARANQPQHF TGTGCCAGTAACGGGGGGTTCGCACGGGCGAATCAGCCCCAGCATTTT
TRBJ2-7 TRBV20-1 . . CSARGVSEQYF TGCAGTGCTAGAGGAGTAAGCGAGCAGTACTTC
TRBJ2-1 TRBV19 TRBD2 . CASSPGTSGGLSSYNEQFF TGTGCCAGTAGTCCCGGGACTAGCGGGGGGCTCAGCTCCTACAATGAGCAGTTCTTC
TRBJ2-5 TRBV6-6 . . CASTDSQETQYF TGTGCCAGCACCGACAGTCAAGAGACCCAGTACTTC